This T cell receptor beta chain was profiled in a study of T cells after yellow fever vaccination (dated by TCRdb to between 2017 and 2020). Background on the whole study: The SMART-Seq v4 Ultra Low Input RNA kit was used to prepare libraries from fractions with low cell numbers. To follow T-cell clones before and after primary and booster YFV17D yellow fever vaccination, bulk TCR alpha and beta repertoires were sequenced over time. The cohort comprised two healthy male donors, one aged 18 to 29 and one aged 30 to 39 years. Blood was collected at multiple timepoints before and after primary and secondary immunization, and bulk PBMC replicates and cell subsets were isolated. Results the study describes overall, beyond this receptor: Most clones expanded after primary vaccination (96% of CD4 and over 80% of CD8) were re-detected after the booster, suggesting that broad memory maintenance occurred. A small fraction of clonotypes showed up in both the CD4 and CD8 compartments, probably as a result of convergent recombination. FACS-sorted repertoires could contain abundant contaminating clonotypes from the bulk population, so computational filtering was required. The secondary T-cell response was weaker than the primary response but faster, peaking on day 5 instead of day 15. Because the study included only a couple of donors, the extent to which the findings can be generalized is limited.

This clonotype was picked up a small number of times. It lacks a known antigen. Base-call qualities are not available, and no considerably larger clone is one nucleotide away. Sequencer: Illumina NovaSeq 6000. TCR cDNA was synthesized by 5'RACE template switching, through which a universal primer site and unique molecular identifiers were introduced. Priming for cDNA synthesis came from both the TCR alpha and TCR beta constant segments. Two PCR steps were used to amplify libraries, with sample barcodes and sequencing adapters being added in the second step. Sequencing of libraries was performed on Illumina HiSeq 2500 (2x100 bp) or NovaSeq (2x150 bp). The study's own analysis went as follows. MIGEC was used to demultiplex reads and collapse the reads into UMI consensus sequences, and MiXCR was used for V(D)J alignment. Clonotypes responding to the vaccine were identified with edgeR on replicate PBMC samples, with the criteria of FDR below 0.01 and a log2 fold change above 5 up to day 15. Each bulk clonotype was labeled CD4 or CD8 based on which sequenced repertoire, CD4 or CD8, contained the clonotype at higher abundance. In-frame beta chains were kept once TCRdb had trimmed the public reads at Q25 with fastp and called clones with MiXCR. All rows with the same CDR3 protein become a single entry with the most common DNA and genes. TCRdb's processing, not the authors', yielded these V and J calls. The sample table holds some 350,000 distinct CDR3 sequences, of which over 3.5% were seen once. Of the sample, about 26% is held by the ten largest clones.

According to the study, the label for this sample's treatment or condition signals: live attenuated yellow fever vaccine strain. At each blood-draw timepoint, two biological replicates of bulk PBMCs were collected. PBMCs were isolated from peripheral blood using a standard Ficoll-Paque protocol. TriZol was used to extract RNA from bulk PBMCs, from CD4 and CD8 fractions, and from dextramer-positive and dextramer-negative fractions. This sequence originates from a man aged 18 to 29 who received the YFV17D yellow fever vaccine. The sample consisted of PBMCs, taken 5 days after the yellow fever booster vaccination.

The bases are TGTGCCAGCAGGCAATCTATGAAGGGCCCAGATACGCAGTATTTT. Its protein product is CASRQSMKGPDTQYF. The chain employs TRBV11-2 and TRBJ2-3; no D gene can be assigned with confidence. For CDR1 and CDR2, the germline V gene lists SGHAT and FQNNGV. From the cysteine through the phenylalanine, the CDR3 covers 15 amino acids. Only the CDR3 portion is preserved as DNA: 45 bases, with reading frame beginning at the first base. The V end loses 6 bases and the J end loses 4 bases, and a stretch of 17 bases separates them. Extended through the reference TRBV11-2 and TRBJ2-3 proteins, this CDR3 yields the full variable domain: EAGVAQSPRYKIIEKRQSVAFWCNPISGHATLYWYQQILGQGPKLLIQFQNNGVVDDSQLPKDRFSAERLKGVDSTLKIQPAKLEDSAVYLCASRQSMKGPDTQYFGPGTRLTVL.